This is a list of T cell receptor beta chains from one sample in a study of shared clonotypes between healthy human individuals. This table comes from immunoSEQ multiplex PCR, and its TCRdb copy is limited to in-frame clones, with some not included. The table includes about 800,000 clones, 90% to 97% detected once. Material for sequencing was naive CD8+ T cells sorted from blood. The receptors derive from a man aged 25 to 40 in good health. CDR3s include the opening cysteine and the closing phenylalanine or tryptophan.

v_call cdr3_length cdr3_aa
TRBV11-2 17 CASSLDRGKRTSYEQYF
TRBV6-5 14 CASSPGQGPPGYTF
TRBV28 16 CASSILAGGPTDTQYF
TRBV5-1 14 CASSLRQGDYEQYF
TRBV7-2 13 CASSYGWAYEQYF
TRBV15 13 CATSGWSGHEQFF
TRBV5-4 13 CASSLWASGLSCF
TRBV4-1 15 CASSQDSASYNEQFF
TRBV14 14 CASSQTIHQETQYF
TRBV7-9 14 CASIPTRDRNEQFF
TRBV10-3 12 CAISGGDSLDTF
TRBV15 14 CATSPTGDPYEQYF
TRBV28 11 CASGFYNEQFF
TRBV29-1 17 CSVEDLAGLAPYNEQFF
TRBV30 10 CAWSVRDSSF
TRBV14 15 CASSPDRNSYNEQFF
TRBV28 16 CASSTTGTGKHYEQYF
TRBV11-2 13 CASSLGGIETQYF
TRBV4-3 15 CASSQDPKGVYKLFF
TRBV12-1 13 CASSFAPPGPQHF
TRBV7-9 14 CASSLGGRNQPQHF
TRBV7-9 13 CASIGGLGNEQFF
TRBV6-5 12 CASSPGVNEQFF
TRBV2 14 CARRLAGELDTQYF
TRBV6-5 15 CASSPGQGGTGELFF
TRBV14 16 CASSAFEGQPSYEQYF
TRBV5-5 13 CASSLGTYNEQFF
TRBV25-1 10 CASNLGGYTF
TRBV27 13 CASSFGGQGELFF
TRBV7-8 14 CASSLRSREQPQHF
TRBV4-2 12 CASSQERSEQFF
TRBV29-1 13 CSVKGANGNTIYF
TRBV11-3 12 CASSPTTDEQYF
TRBV21-1 12 CASSKEVHEQYF
TRBV6-6 14 CASSYSRGGNIQYF
TRBV9 17 CASSPDRGLLPNEKLFF
TRBV19 16 CASSILRGLEYNEQFF
TRBV7-9 16 CASTLRLDSSGNTIYF
TRBV2 14 CANRETYSYNEQFF
TRBV28 14 CASSPFRANTEAFF
TRBV29-1 12 CSGKGQGSEQFF
TRBV5-1 15 CASRLGQGAAGELFF
TRBV7-9 14 CASSFNYRGTEAFF
TRBV5-4 13 CASSLHLNTEAFF
TRBV27 15 CASSLSYRRTDTQYF
TRBV7-3 18 CASSFEPLGLAGRNEQFF
TRBV1 16 CTSSQERVNSGNTIYF
TRBV7-8 16 CASSHGSGRAGETQYF
TRBV5-5 13 CASSLGSDYEQYF